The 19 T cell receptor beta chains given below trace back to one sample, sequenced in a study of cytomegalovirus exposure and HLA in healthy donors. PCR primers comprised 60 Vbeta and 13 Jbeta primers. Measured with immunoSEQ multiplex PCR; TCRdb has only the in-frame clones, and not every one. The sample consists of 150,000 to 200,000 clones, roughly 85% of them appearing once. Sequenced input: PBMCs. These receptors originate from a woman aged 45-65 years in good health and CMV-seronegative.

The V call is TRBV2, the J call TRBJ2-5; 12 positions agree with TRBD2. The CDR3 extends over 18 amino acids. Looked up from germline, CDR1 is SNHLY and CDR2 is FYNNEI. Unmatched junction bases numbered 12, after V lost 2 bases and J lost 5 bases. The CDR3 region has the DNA TGTGCCAGCAGTGAATCTCGGGCTAGCGGGAGGGCCGGGGAGACCCAGTACTTC. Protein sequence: CASSESRASGRAGETQYF.

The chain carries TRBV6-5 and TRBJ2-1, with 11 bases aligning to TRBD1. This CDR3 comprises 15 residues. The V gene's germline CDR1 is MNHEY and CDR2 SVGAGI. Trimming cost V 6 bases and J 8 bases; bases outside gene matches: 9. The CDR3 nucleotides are TGTGCCAGCAGGAAGTCCGGACAGGGGGCGTATGAGCAGTTCTTC. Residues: CASRKSGQGAYEQFF.

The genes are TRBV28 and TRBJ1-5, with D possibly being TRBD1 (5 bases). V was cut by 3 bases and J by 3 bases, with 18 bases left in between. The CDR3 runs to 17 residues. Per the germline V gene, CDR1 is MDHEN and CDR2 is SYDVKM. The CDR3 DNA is TGTGCCAGCAGTTTGACAGTTGGCAGCGGGGACAATCAGCCCCAGCATTTT. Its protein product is CASSLTVGSGDNQPQHF.

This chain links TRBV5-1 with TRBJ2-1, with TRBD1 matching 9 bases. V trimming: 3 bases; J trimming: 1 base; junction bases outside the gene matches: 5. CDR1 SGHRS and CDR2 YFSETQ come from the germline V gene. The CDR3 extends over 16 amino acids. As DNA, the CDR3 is TGCGCCAGCAGCTCGGGACAGGGCATATCCTACAATGAGCAGTTCTTC. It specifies CASSSGQGISYNEQFF.

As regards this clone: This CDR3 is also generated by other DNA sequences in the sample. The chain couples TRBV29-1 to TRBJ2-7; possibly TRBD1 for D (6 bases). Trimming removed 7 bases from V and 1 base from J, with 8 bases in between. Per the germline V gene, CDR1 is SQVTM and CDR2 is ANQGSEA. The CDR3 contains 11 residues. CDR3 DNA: TGCAGCGCTGGACAGTCCTACGAGCAGTACTTC. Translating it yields CSAGQSYEQYF.

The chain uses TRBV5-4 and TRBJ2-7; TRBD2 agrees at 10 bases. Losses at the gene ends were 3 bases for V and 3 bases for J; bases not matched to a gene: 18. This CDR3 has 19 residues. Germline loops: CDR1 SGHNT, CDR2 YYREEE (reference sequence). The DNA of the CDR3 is TGTGCCAGCAGCTCCTCCAGTGGGGGACTAGCGCCCCAAGTCTACGAGCAGTACTTC. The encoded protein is CASSSSSGGLAPQVYEQYF.

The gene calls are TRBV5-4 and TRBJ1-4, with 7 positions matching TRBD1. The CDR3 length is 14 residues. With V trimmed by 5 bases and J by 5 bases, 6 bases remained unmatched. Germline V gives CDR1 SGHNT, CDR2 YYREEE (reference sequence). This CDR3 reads CASSFRGLNEKLFF. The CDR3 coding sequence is TGTGCCAGCAGTTTTAGGGGGCTAAATGAAAAACTGTTTTTT.

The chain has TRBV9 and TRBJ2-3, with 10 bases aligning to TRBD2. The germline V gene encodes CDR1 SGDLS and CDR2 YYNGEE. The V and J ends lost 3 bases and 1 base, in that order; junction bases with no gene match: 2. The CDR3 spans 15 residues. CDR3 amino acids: CASSGLAGGTDTQYF. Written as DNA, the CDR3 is TGTGCCAGCAGCGGGCTAGCGGGAGGCACAGATACGCAGTATTTT.

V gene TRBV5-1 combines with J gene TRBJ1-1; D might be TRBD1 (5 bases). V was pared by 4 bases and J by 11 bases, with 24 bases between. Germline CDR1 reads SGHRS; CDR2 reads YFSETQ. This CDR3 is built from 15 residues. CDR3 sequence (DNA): TGCGCCAGCAGCAGAGGAACCGGGACTCAAACAGCGGCTTTCTTT. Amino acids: CASSRGTGTQTAAFF.

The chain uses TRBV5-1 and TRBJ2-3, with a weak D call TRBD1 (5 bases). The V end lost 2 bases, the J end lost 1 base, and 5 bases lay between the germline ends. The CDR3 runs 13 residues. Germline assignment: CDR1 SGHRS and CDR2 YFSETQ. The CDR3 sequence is CASSLQGTDTQYF. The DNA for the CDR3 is TGCGCCAGCAGCTTACAGGGCACAGATACGCAGTATTTT.

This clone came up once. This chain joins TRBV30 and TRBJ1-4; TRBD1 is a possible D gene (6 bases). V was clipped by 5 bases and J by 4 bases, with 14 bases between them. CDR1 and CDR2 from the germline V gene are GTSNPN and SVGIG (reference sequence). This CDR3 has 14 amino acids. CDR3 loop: CAWGKTGLNEKLFF. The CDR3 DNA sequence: TGTGCCTGGGGGAAGACAGGACTTAATGAAAAACTGTTTTTT.

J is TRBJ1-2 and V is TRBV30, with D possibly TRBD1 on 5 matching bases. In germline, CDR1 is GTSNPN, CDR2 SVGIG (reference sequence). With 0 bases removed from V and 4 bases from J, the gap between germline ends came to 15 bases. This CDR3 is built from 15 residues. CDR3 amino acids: CAWSVGANHFYGYTF. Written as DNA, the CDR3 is TGTGCCTGGAGTGTAGGGGCCAATCACTTCTATGGCTACACCTTC.

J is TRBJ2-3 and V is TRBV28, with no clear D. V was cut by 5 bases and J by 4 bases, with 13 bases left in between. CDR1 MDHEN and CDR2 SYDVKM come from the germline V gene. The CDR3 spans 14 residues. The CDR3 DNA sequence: TGTGCCAGCAGTCCCGGGTCCCGACCAGATACGCAGTATTTT. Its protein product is CASSPGSRPDTQYF. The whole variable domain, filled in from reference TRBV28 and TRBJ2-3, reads DVKVTQSSRYLVKRTGEKVFLECVQDMDHENMFWYRQDPGLGLRLIYFSYDVKMKEKGDIPEGYSVSREKKERFSLILESASTNQTSMYLCASSPGSRPDTQYFGPGTRLTVL.

The CDR3 region has the DNA TGTGCCAGCAGCTTGTCAGGAAGCAATCAGCCCCAGCATTTT. This encodes CASSLSGSNQPQHF. The rearrangement joins TRBV5-6 to TRBJ1-5, with D uncertain. With 1 base removed from V and 1 base from J, the gap between germline ends came to 6 bases. CDR1 is SGHDT and CDR2 is YYEEEE in the germline V gene. This CDR3 is built from 14 residues.

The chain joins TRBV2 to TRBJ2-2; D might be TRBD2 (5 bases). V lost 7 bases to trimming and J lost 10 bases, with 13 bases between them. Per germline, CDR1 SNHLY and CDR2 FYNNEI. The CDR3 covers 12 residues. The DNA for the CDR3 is TGTGCCAGCAAAGGCGGACTCTTGGAGCTGTTTTTT. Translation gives CASKGGLLELFF.

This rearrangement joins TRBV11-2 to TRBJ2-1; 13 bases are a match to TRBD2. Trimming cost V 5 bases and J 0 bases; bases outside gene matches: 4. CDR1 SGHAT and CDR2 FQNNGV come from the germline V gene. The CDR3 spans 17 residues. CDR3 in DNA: TGTGCCAGCAGCGCCACTAGCGGGAGGGACTCCTACAATGAGCAGTTCTTC. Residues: CASSATSGRDSYNEQFF.

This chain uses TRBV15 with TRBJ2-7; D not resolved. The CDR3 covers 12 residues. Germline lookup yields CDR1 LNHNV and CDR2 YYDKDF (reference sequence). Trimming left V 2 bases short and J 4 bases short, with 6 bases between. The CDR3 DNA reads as TGTGCCACCAGCAGACCTAAGTACGAGCAGTACTTC. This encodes CATSRPKYEQYF. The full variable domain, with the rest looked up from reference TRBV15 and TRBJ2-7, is DAMVIQNPRYQVTQFGKPVTLSCSQTLNHNVMYWYQQKSSQAPKLLFHYYDKDFNNEADTPDNFQSRRPNTSFCFLDIRSPGLGDTAMYLCATSRPKYEQYFGPGTRLTVT.

For the CDR3, the DNA is TGTGCCAGTAGTATAGGCGGGGGAGCCTACGAGCAGTACTTC. Translating gives CASSIGGGAYEQYF. The chain carries TRBV19 and TRBJ2-7, with TRBD2 matching 7 bases. The germline V gene has CDR1 LNHDA and CDR2 SQIVND (reference sequence). The J segment lost 2 bases and the V segment lost 1 base, leaving 2 bases of the junction unmatched. This CDR3 has 14 amino acids.

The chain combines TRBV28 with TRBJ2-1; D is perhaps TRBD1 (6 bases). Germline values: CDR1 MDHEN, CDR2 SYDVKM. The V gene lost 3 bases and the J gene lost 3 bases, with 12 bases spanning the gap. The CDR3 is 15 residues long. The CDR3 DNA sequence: TGTGCCAGCAGTTTCAAGGACAGTCTCTACAATGAGCAGTTCTTC. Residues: CASSFKDSLYNEQFF.